The 8 T cell receptor beta chains below were found in one sample sequenced in a study of Graves' ophthalmopathy and Graves' hyperthyroidism. CDR3 regions of TCR beta were amplified from RNA transcripts. HTBI-primed first-round RT-PCR preceded second-round multiplex PCR. TCRdb analysed the multiplex PCR reads with MiXCR anew, one entry per CDR3 protein. Of almost 750,000 distinct CDR3 sequences listed, roughly two fifths are singletons. Sample: peripheral blood. The origin of the receptors is an adult man with Graves' ophthalmopathy.

The chain links TRBV24-1 to TRBJ2-2, with TRBD1 matching over 7 bases. The CDR3 contains 19 residues. Germline V gives CDR1 KGHDR, CDR2 SFDVKD. With 3 bases clipped from V and 5 bases from J, the junction kept 17 bases outside the gene matches. CDR3 residues: CATSDQRTATYRGTGELFF. DNA of the CDR3: TGTGCCACCAGTGATCAGAGGACCGCAACCTACAGGGGAACCGGGGAGCTGTTTTTT.

This clonotype has only a few counts. The rearrangement links TRBV9 to TRBJ1-6; D is possibly TRBD1 (6 bases). V was trimmed by 4 bases and J by 8 bases, leaving 16 bases between them. The CDR3 has 15 amino acids. The germline V gene has CDR1 SGDLS and CDR2 YYNGEE. The CDR3, as DNA: TGTGCCAGCAGCCCTTCACAGGGCGTGCATTCACCCCTCCACTTT. It specifies CASSPSQGVHSPLHF.

The chain is built from TRBV7-8 and TRBJ2-5, with TRBD2 identical over 9 bases. This CDR3 region has 16 residues. With 5 bases clipped from V and 1 base from J, the junction kept 8 bases outside the gene matches. CDR1 is SGHVS and CDR2 is FQNEAQ in the germline V gene. The CDR3 bases are TGTGCCAGCAGCGAAGATAGCGGGGGATTCCAAGAGACCCAGTACTTC. Its translation: CASSEDSGGFQETQYF.

V and J are TRBV10-3 and TRBJ1-1; 7 bases are shared with TRBD1. CDR3 length: 13 amino acids. Germline assignment: CDR1 ENHRY and CDR2 SYGVKD. Trimming removed 7 bases from V and 3 bases from J; junction bases left unmatched: 5. CDR3 region: CAIKYRGDTEAFF. The CDR3 nucleotides are TGTGCCATCAAGTACAGGGGTGACACTGAAGCTTTCTTT.

On this clonotype itself: A read error may account for a junction end that differs from germline. The V call is TRBV10-3, the J call TRBJ2-6; no definite D call. CDR1 is ENHRY and CDR2 is SYGVKD in the germline V gene. This CDR3 spans 16 amino acids. CDR3 amino acids: CASSANIRSGANVLTF. The CDR3 nucleotides are TGTGCCAGCAGTGCGAACATCCGCTCTGGGGCCAACGTCCTGACTTTC.

For this clonotype: A read error may explain this, as a much larger clone is one base away. The chain carries TRBV7-9 and TRBJ2-6, with D possibly TRBD2 on 6 matching bases. Per the germline V gene, CDR1 is SEHNR and CDR2 is FQNEAQ (reference sequence). Between the trimmed V and J ends, which lost 7 bases and 0 bases, there was a span of 10 bases. The CDR3 is 15 amino acids. The CDR3 bases are TGTGCCAGCACCGCCGGGGGCTCTGGGGCCAACGTCCTGACTTTC. Protein: CASTAGGSGANVLTF.

This clonotype was observed a handful of times. This chain uses TRBV5-8 with TRBJ1-2; 8 nucleotides agree with TRBD1. With V trimmed by 0 bases and J by 4 bases, 5 bases remained unmatched. The CDR3 is 15 amino acids. In germline, CDR1 is SGHTS, CDR2 YDEGEE. DNA for the CDR3: TGTGCCAGCAGCTTGGGCGGACAGGGCTTCTATGGCTACACCTTC. It specifies CASSLGGQGFYGYTF.

This clonotype showed up just a few times. The V call is TRBV7-2, the J call TRBJ2-5; no definite D call. V was trimmed by 2 bases and J by 2 bases, leaving 18 bases between them. The CDR3 spans 17 residues. Germline V gene sequence: CDR1 SGHTA, CDR2 FQGNSA. The CDR3 region is CASSLIRPPRRQETQYF. The CDR3 nucleotides read TGTGCCAGCAGCTTAATTCGACCACCTCGGCGGCAAGAGACCCAGTACTTC.